The rows below give T cell receptor delta chains drawn from one sample of a study of Vδ1+ human thymocytes. TCRdb made new clone calls on the multiplex PCR reads using CATT. The table shows around 26,000 delta-chain clones, with approximately 32% occurring only once. Source material: Vdelta1+ gamma-delta thymocytes from the thymus. The receptors come from a boy younger than two who had congenital heart surgery. Each CDR3 is given with its conserved first and last residue. Expanded clones get a size class; other rows say once, few or many, or leave the size out.

j_gene	v_gene	abundance	CDR3aa
TRDJ1	TRDV1	NA	CALGVLHPTSYVGAPSYTDKLIF
TRDJ1	TRDV1	NA	CALGELTTVGCPYTDKLIF
TRDJ1	TRDV1	NA	CALGELVLGSRGKLIF
TRDJ1	TRDV1	NA	CALGEGSRGWWWGIPYTDKLIF
TRDJ1	TRDV1	few	CALGATSGVPNYTDKLIF
TRDJ1	TRDV1	few	CALGPTPWVPELGYTDKLIF
TRDJ1	TRDV1	few	CALGVQLGVYADKLIF
TRDJ1	TRDV1	NA	CALGEGLPYWGEKSYTDKLIF
TRDJ1	TRDV1	few	CALGEGRPTGGNTDKLIF
TRDJ1	TRDV1	NA	CALGPTRWGGYTDKLIF
TRDJ1	TRDV1	NA	CALGTRRTGGYNPDKLIF
TRDJ1	TRDV1	NA	CALGETGGLVFDKLIF
TRDJ1	TRDV1	few	CALGGSVVLGDTRVPYADKLIF
TRDJ1	TRDV1	NA	CALGNGDKNTDKLIF
TRDJ1	TRDV1	NA	CALGDTFPQIAGGSYTDKLIF
TRDJ1	TRDV1	once	CALGHPCTYGGFTDNLIF
TRDJ1	TRDV1	few	CALGEGPLGDTRVQELIF
TRDJ1	TRDV1	NA	CALGPKRVHTDKLIF
TRDJ1	TRDV1	NA	CALGPHRRGHTDKLIF
TRDJ1	TRDV1	NA	CALGELTLSGDRHTDKLIF
TRDJ1	TRDV1	few	CALNWPSHINGILGTDKLIF
TRDJ1	TRDV1	NA	CALGERSFLPGSDWGIREVLIF
TRDJ1	TRDV1	NA	CALGVSMRGDTDKLIF
TRDJ1	TRDV1	NA	CALGSIEGLGWYSDKLIF
TRDJ1	TRDV1	NA	CALGETVTFPTSSGGYWGNTDKLIF
TRDJ1	TRDV1	NA	CALGEPNSYGVWAYTDKLIF
TRDJ1	TRDV1	once	CALGEAFLNDAWGVPFTDKLIF
TRDJ1	TRDV1	few	CALGELLGTGLGDNPTTDKLIF
TRDJ1	TRDV1	few	CALGHPFLPRGYGTDKLIF
TRDJ1	TRDV1	NA	CALGKGPTGSAYDKLIF
TRDJ1	TRDV1	NA	CALGENNAGDTGATDKLIF
TRDJ3	TRDV2	NA	CACATSCYWGPSSWDTRQMFF
TRDJ1	TRDV1	many	CALGNRLPTVGDQECFKLIF
TRDJ1	TRDV1	medium-sized	CALGAHQDTPFTDKLIF
TRDJ1	TRDV1	NA	CALGKGNKSTDKLIF
TRDJ1	TRDV1	NA	CALGGIFPILGDNTDKLIF